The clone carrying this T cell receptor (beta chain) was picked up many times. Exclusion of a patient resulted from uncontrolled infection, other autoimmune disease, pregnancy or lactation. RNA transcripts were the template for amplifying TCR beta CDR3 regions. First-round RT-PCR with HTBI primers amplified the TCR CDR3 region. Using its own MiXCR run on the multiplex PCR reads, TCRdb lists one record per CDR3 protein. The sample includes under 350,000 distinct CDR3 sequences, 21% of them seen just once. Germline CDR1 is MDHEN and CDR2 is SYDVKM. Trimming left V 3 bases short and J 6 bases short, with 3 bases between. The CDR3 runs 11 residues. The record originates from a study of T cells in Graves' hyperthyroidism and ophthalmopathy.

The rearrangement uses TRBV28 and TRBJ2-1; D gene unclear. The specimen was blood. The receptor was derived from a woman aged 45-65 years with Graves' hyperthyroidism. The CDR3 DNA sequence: TGTGCCAGCAGTTTCCGCAATGAGCAGTTCTTC. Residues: CASSFRNEQFF.